This T cell receptor (beta chain) emerged from a study of post-analysis software for immune sequencing data. Included in the TCR beta cDNA libraries were unique molecular identifiers. MiXCR was run by TCRdb on the PCR reads, yielding one entry per CDR3 protein. This table holds approximately 630,000 distinct CDR3 sequences, more than 50% found once. The sequenced material came from blood. The receptor comes from a girl aged 2 to 10 with multiple sclerosis.

The CDR3 nucleotides are TGCGCCAGCAAGCGCAGGGGCGAACAAGAGACCCAGTACTTC. It is translated as CASKRRGEQETQYF. V usage is TRBV5-1 and J usage is TRBJ2-5; D may be TRBD1 (6 bases). The germline V gene has CDR1 SGHRS and CDR2 YFSETQ. The CDR3 is made up of 14 amino acids. V was clipped by 6 bases and J by 2 bases, with 14 bases between them.